The 5 T cell receptor delta chains listed next were all sequenced from one sample in a study of gammadelta T cells in human blood. TCRdb re-called clones from the RT-PCR reads via CATT. Among 750 to 850 delta-chain clones listed, around 14% were seen once. The sequenced sample was non-Vgamma9Vdelta2 gamma-delta T cells from fetal blood. Receptor source: a human fetus.

Judged by abundance, this clone is large. Other nucleotide sequences in the sample specify the same CDR3. V usage is TRDV1 and J usage is TRDJ2; 9 nucleotides match TRDD3. The CDR3 runs to 14 residues. V was pared by 3 bases and J by 5 bases, with 1 base of the junction left unmatched. Germline-derived CDR1 and CDR2 are TSWWSYY and QGS. CDR3 loop: CALGDLGDTAQLFF. The CDR3 nucleotides are TGTGCTCTTGGGGACCTGGGGGATACAGCACAACTCTTCTTT.

By proportion, this clone is large. The chain employs TRDV2 and TRDJ3; no firm D call. The V gene's germline CDR1 is GEAIGNYY and CDR2 EKD. This CDR3 is 19 amino acids long. Trimming shortened V by 1 base and J by 0 bases, and 15 bases separated the two germline ends. Here the CDR3 DNA reads TGTGCCTGTGACACTTGGGAGGCACCGAGCTCCTGGGACACCCGACAGATGTTTTTC. This gives the protein CACDTWEAPSSWDTRQMFF.

By proportion, this clone is large. The J gene was recorded as TRDJ1; no V gene was called; the D call of TRDD3 is as the table states it, not checked on the DNA. The length of the CDR3 is 13 residues. In DNA form, the CDR3 reads TGTGCTGTGGAGCTGGGGGACACCGATAAACTCATCTTT. This gives the protein CAVELGDTDKLIF.

By share, this clone ranks as large. The gene calls are TRDV1 and TRDJ1; weak D call: TRDD3 (6 bases). The germline V gene encodes CDR1 TSWWSYY and CDR2 QGS. The CDR3 spans 15 residues. The ends were cut back, 2 bases at V and 1 base at J, with 11 bases in the middle. CDR3 in amino acids: CALGEVLGLTDKLIF. In nucleotides, the CDR3 is TGTGCTCTTGGGGAAGTACTGGGCCTCACCGATAAACTCATCTTT.

With respect to this clone: Given a much more abundant clone one base away, this may be a read error. The sample holds other DNA sequences that translate to the same CDR3. The chain has TRDV1 and TRDJ3; TRDD3 matches at 12 bases. The CDR3 is made up of 20 amino acids. CDR1 TSWWSYY and CDR2 QGS come from the germline V gene. The CDR3 spells CALGELHTGGYYRDTRQMFF. The CDR3 DNA sequence: TGTGCCCTTGGGGAACTTCATACTGGGGGATACTACCGGGACACCCGACAGATGTTTTTC.